A selection of T cell receptor beta chains follows, all from one sample in a study of shared clonotypes between healthy human individuals. Profiled with immunoSEQ multiplex PCR; TCRdb holds only in-frame clones, not every one. The data contain roughly 2 million clones, around 96% of them singletons. Sequencing input: naive CD8+ T cells sorted from blood. Source of these receptors: a man in his late teens or twenties in good health. CDR3s include the opening cysteine and the closing phenylalanine or tryptophan. A D gene is named only where the DNA matches it firmly. Only some rows state a clone size, as once, few, many or a class for expanded clones.

j_call: TRBJ2-1; d_call: NA; v_call: TRBV27; clone_size: NA; cdr3_nt: TGTGCCAGCCGGCTTTCCTACAATGAGCAGTTCTTC; cdr3_aa: CASRLSYNEQFF
j_call: TRBJ2-7; d_call: TRBD2; v_call: TRBV30; clone_size: NA; cdr3_nt: TGTGCCTGGAGTACCCTTTGGGGGACTAGCGGATCCGCTCCCTACGAGCAGTACTTC; cdr3_aa: CAWSTLWGTSGSAPYEQYF
j_call: TRBJ2-5; d_call: NA; v_call: TRBV14; clone_size: NA; cdr3_nt: TGTGCCAACCTGAGGGAGACCCAGTACTTC; cdr3_aa: CANLRETQYF
j_call: TRBJ2-1; d_call: NA; v_call: TRBV5-6; clone_size: NA; cdr3_nt: TGTGCCAGCAGCCCCCAGGCGGGCCCTAAGAATGAGCAGTTCTTC; cdr3_aa: CASSPQAGPKNEQFF
j_call: TRBJ2-7; d_call: NA; v_call: TRBV9; clone_size: once; cdr3_nt: TGTGCCAGCAGCGCGGGACCTTCTGGGACACGCTACGAGCAGTACTTC; cdr3_aa: CASSAGPSGTRYEQYF
j_call: TRBJ1-2; d_call: NA; v_call: TRBV6-1; clone_size: NA; cdr3_nt: TGTGCCAGCAGTGAAGCGCGGGGGGGCAACGCTTTCTATGGCTACACCTTC; cdr3_aa: CASSEARGGNAFYGYTF
j_call: TRBJ2-1; d_call: NA; v_call: TRBV5-6; clone_size: NA; cdr3_nt: TGTGCCAGCAGCTTGGGTATATCCTTAAATGAGCAGTTCTTC; cdr3_aa: CASSLGISLNEQFF
j_call: TRBJ2-1; d_call: NA; v_call: TRBV5-1; clone_size: NA; cdr3_nt: TGCGCCAGCGGACTTACGGGGAGCTCCTACAATGAGCAGTTCTTC; cdr3_aa: CASGLTGSSYNEQFF
j_call: TRBJ2-7; d_call: NA; v_call: TRBV7-2; clone_size: NA; cdr3_nt: TGTGCCAGCAGCTTAGTAAGGCAATCCTACGAGCAGTACTTC; cdr3_aa: CASSLVRQSYEQYF
j_call: TRBJ1-2; d_call: TRBD1; v_call: TRBV5-4; clone_size: NA; cdr3_nt: TGTGCCAGCAGCCAATGGGACAGGGGGTTGTATGGCTACACCTTC; cdr3_aa: CASSQWDRGLYGYTF
j_call: TRBJ2-7; d_call: NA; v_call: TRBV28; clone_size: NA; cdr3_nt: TGTGCCAGCAGTCCCCCGGACAGTGAAGTATACGAGCAGTACTTC; cdr3_aa: CASSPPDSEVYEQYF
j_call: TRBJ2-2; d_call: TRBD1; v_call: TRBV2; clone_size: NA; cdr3_nt: TGTGCCAGCAGTGAGGGGACAGGGTTAGTCGGGGAGCTGTTTTTT; cdr3_aa: CASSEGTGLVGELFF
j_call: TRBJ1-5; d_call: NA; v_call: TRBV5-8; clone_size: NA; cdr3_nt: TGTGCCAGCAGCTTGGGGGTTGGAAGGCCCCAGCATTTT; cdr3_aa: CASSLGVGRPQHF
j_call: TRBJ2-5; d_call: TRBD2; v_call: TRBV7-9; clone_size: NA; cdr3_nt: TGTGCCAGCAGCTTAGTGACTAGCGGACGAGAGACCCAGTACTTC; cdr3_aa: CASSLVTSGRETQYF
j_call: TRBJ2-7; d_call: TRBD2; v_call: TRBV4-3; clone_size: NA; cdr3_nt: TGCGCCAGCAGCCAAGATCAAAGCGGGAGGCTCTACGAGCAGTACTTC; cdr3_aa: CASSQDQSGRLYEQYF
j_call: TRBJ2-1; d_call: NA; v_call: TRBV2; clone_size: NA; cdr3_nt: TGTGCCAGCGGGGACTTTTACAATGAGCAGTTCTTC; cdr3_aa: CASGDFYNEQFF
j_call: TRBJ2-7; d_call: NA; v_call: TRBV19; clone_size: NA; cdr3_nt: TGTGCCAGTAGCCTACAGGGTTCCTACGAGCAGTACTTC; cdr3_aa: CASSLQGSYEQYF
j_call: TRBJ2-3; d_call: TRBD1; v_call: TRBV7-9; clone_size: NA; cdr3_nt: TGTGCCAGCAGCGGTTCCGGGACAGGATTCACAGATACGCAGTATTTT; cdr3_aa: CASSGSGTGFTDTQYF
j_call: TRBJ1-2; d_call: NA; v_call: TRBV19; clone_size: NA; cdr3_nt: TGTGCCAGTAGTATCGCAGGTTACTATGGCTACACCTTC; cdr3_aa: CASSIAGYYGYTF
j_call: TRBJ2-7; d_call: NA; v_call: TRBV5-4; clone_size: NA; cdr3_nt: TGTGCCAGCAGCTTGGATGGCGGGGCAGCCTACGAGCAGTACTTC; cdr3_aa: CASSLDGGAAYEQYF
j_call: TRBJ1-5; d_call: TRBD1; v_call: TRBV4-2; clone_size: NA; cdr3_nt: TGTGCCAGCAGCCAAGAGGGACAGGTCGCTTATAGCAATCAGCCCCAGCATTTT; cdr3_aa: CASSQEGQVAYSNQPQHF
j_call: TRBJ2-5; d_call: TRBD1; v_call: TRBV5-6; clone_size: NA; cdr3_nt: TGTGCCAGCAGCGAAGACAGGGGAGAGACCCAGTACTTC; cdr3_aa: CASSEDRGETQYF
j_call: TRBJ2-7; d_call: NA; v_call: TRBV5-6; clone_size: NA; cdr3_nt: TGTGCCAGCAGCTTGGTCGAGTCTTACGAGCAGTACTTC; cdr3_aa: CASSLVESYEQYF